Listed below are T cell receptor beta chains from one sample, sequenced in a study of cytomegalovirus exposure and HLA in healthy donors. Libraries were prepared by immunoSEQ multiplex PCR; TCRdb keeps only in-frame clonotypes and omits some of them. The sample contains about 41,000 clones, over 70% of which appear only once. The sequenced sample was PBMCs. The receptors here all came from a man aged 45-60 years in good health and CMV-seronegative. CDR3s include the opening cysteine and the closing phenylalanine or tryptophan. A D gene is named only where the DNA matches it firmly. Rows give clone size only sometimes, using once, few, many, or a class for an expanded clone.

>TRBJ1-2|TRBV28|.|.
TGTGCCAGCAGTTTATCCGTTCTCTATGGCTACACCTTC
CASSLSVLYGYTF
>TRBJ1-1|TRBV5-1|.|.
TGCGCCAGCAGCTTGGATGCCCCTATGAACACTGAAGCTTTCTTT
CASSLDAPMNTEAFF
>TRBJ1-2|TRBV5-6|.|.
TGTGCCAGCAGCTTGAAAGCGTTACCTAACTATGGCTACACCTTC
CASSLKALPNYGYTF
>TRBJ1-2|TRBV6-1|TRBD1|.
TGTGCCAGCAGTCTGACAGGGGGCGCTAATGGCTACACCTTC
CASSLTGGANGYTF
>TRBJ2-7|TRBV2|.|.
TGTGCCAGCAGTGAATACTCCGAGCAGTACTTC
CASSEYSEQYF
>TRBJ2-5|TRBV5-4|TRBD2|once
TGTGCCAGCAGCTTGGGGACTAGCGGGGGGGGTCGGAAGACCCAGTACTTC
CASSLGTSGGGRKTQYF
>TRBJ2-1|TRBV6-5|TRBD2|.
TGTGCCAGCAGCCTTAGCGGGGCGACCTACAATGAGCAGTTCTTC
CASSLSGATYNEQFF
>TRBJ1-1|TRBV15|.|.
TGTGCCACCCGGCCCTCGACAGTGAACACTGAAGCTTTCTTT
CATRPSTVNTEAFF
>TRBJ2-7|TRBV4-1|TRBD2|few
TGCGCCAGCAGCCAACCAAGGATGGGACTAGCGGCGTCCGAGCAGTACTTC
CASSQPRMGLAASEQYF
>TRBJ1-1|TRBV29-1|TRBD1|.
TGCAGCGTACGACAGGGTATCGTCACTGAAGCTTTCTTT
CSVRQGIVTEAFF
>TRBJ2-1|TRBV5-4|.|.
TGTGCCAGCAGGTCCAAAACCGACAGGCGGAATGAGCAGTTCTTC
CASRSKTDRRNEQFF
>TRBJ2-7|TRBV15|.|.
TGTGCCACCAGCAGAGCCAGGGGATCATCCTACGAGCAGTACTTC
CATSRARGSSYEQYF
>TRBJ1-1|TRBV2|.|.
TGTGCCAGCAGTGAAGAGGGTCGGGGCACTGAAGCTTTCTTT
CASSEEGRGTEAFF
>TRBJ2-7|TRBV5-1|TRBD1|.
TGCACCAGCAGCTCAGGGGGCTGGGGCGAGCAGTACTTC
CTSSSGGWGEQYF
>TRBJ1-5|TRBV28|.|.
TGTGCCAGCAATCTCGGTCGTCAGCCCCAGCATTTT
CASNLGRQPQHF
>TRBJ1-1|TRBV7-9|TRBD1|few
TGTGCCAGCAGCTTCGACAGGGACCGGGAAGAAGCTTTCTTT
CASSFDRDREEAFF
>TRBJ2-5|TRBV6-6|TRBD2|.
TGTGCCAGCTCCCCGGGAGGGGTACGGGAGCAGTACTTC
CASSPGGVREQYF
>TRBJ2-2|TRBV5-1|.|.
TGCGCCAGCAGCTCCCTGGGCAGGGGAAACACCGGGGAGCTGTTTTTT
CASSSLGRGNTGELFF
>TRBJ2-2|TRBV28|TRBD2|.
TGTGCCAGCTTTGGGACTAGCGATCAGAACACCGGGGAGCTGTTTTTT
CASFGTSDQNTGELFF
>TRBJ2-1|TRBV28|.|.
TGTGCCAGCAGGCCCCTATACAATGAGCAGTTCTTC
CASRPLYNEQFF
>TRBJ2-5|TRBV9|.|few
TGTGCCAGCAGCGTAGGAATGGCGGGGGAGACCCAGTACTTC
CASSVGMAGETQYF
>TRBJ2-7|TRBV19|TRBD1|.
TGTGCCAGTAGCTTTACAGGGGGTCCCTACGAGCAGTACTTC
CASSFTGGPYEQYF
>TRBJ2-7|TRBV28|TRBD2|.
TGTGCCAGCTCGGGGGGGAGTATCTACGAGCAGTACTTC
CASSGGSIYEQYF
>TRBJ2-7|TRBV18|.|.
TGTGCCAGCTCACCACAAATGGACACCTCCTACGAGCAGTACTTC
CASSPQMDTSYEQYF
>TRBJ2-5|TRBV7-9|.|.
TGTTCCAGCAGCCCCCCCCTACGGGTTACTCGTTCAGAGACCCAGTACTTC
CSSSPPLRVTRSETQYF
>TRBJ2-1|TRBV7-9|.|few
TGTGCCAGTCGCAATGATCTGCGTGAGCAGTTCTTC
CASRNDLREQFF
>TRBJ2-7|TRBV7-2|TRBD2|.
TGTGCCAGCAGCCGAAGCGGGGGGCAGCTCGGCGAGCAGTACTTC
CASSRSGGQLGEQYF
>TRBJ1-1|TRBV5-1|.|.
TGCGCCAGCAGCTTGAGGACAGCACAGAACACTGAAGCTTTCTTT
CASSLRTAQNTEAFF
>TRBJ2-1|TRBV16|.|.
TGTGCCAGCAGCCCGGTAGAGTCGGGGGGCCAGGATGAGCAGTTCTTC
CASSPVESGGQDEQFF
>TRBJ2-7|TRBV7-9|.|.
TGTGCCAGCAGCTTAGAAGTTGGACAGCAGGTAGGCCACGAGCAGTACTTC
CASSLEVGQQVGHEQYF
>TRBJ1-1|TRBV19|TRBD1|.
TGTGCCAGTAGTAGGGACAGGGGGCGCGACACTGAAGCTTTCTTT
CASSRDRGRDTEAFF
>TRBJ2-3|TRBV11-2|.|.
TGTGCCAGCAGCCTCTACGAAAGCACAGATACGCAGTATTTT
CASSLYESTDTQYF
>TRBJ2-7|TRBV4-3|TRBD1|few
TGCGCCAGCAGCCAAGATCAAGGACAGGGGGGGTACGAGCAGTACTTC
CASSQDQGQGGYEQYF
>TRBJ2-7|TRBV9|.|.
TGTGCCAGCAGCGCCACAACGCAGGTTCTTGAGCAGTACTTC
CASSATTQVLEQYF
>TRBJ1-2|TRBV6-6|.|.
TGTGCCAGCAGGGTGCGGGGATATGGCTACACCTTC
CASRVRGYGYTF
>TRBJ2-7|TRBV11-1|.|.
TGTGCCAGCAGCTTAGACCAGGGGCGGTACGAGCAGTACTTC
CASSLDQGRYEQYF
>TRBJ2-1|TRBV4-3|TRBD2|.
TGCGCCAGCAGCCAAGCTCTAGCGGGGGGATTCTACAATGAGCAGTTCTTC
CASSQALAGGFYNEQFF
>TRBJ2-3|TRBV9|.|.
TGTGCCAGCAGCGTATCCCCGGGGGATACGCAGTATTTT
CASSVSPGDTQYF
>TRBJ1-1|TRBV5-6|.|.
TGTGCCAGCAGCTCCCTTAAGAACACTGAAGCTTTCTTT
CASSSLKNTEAFF
>TRBJ1-1|TRBV6-5|.|.
TGTGCCAGCAGTTACGACGAGAGGACTGAAGCTTTCTTT
CASSYDERTEAFF
>TRBJ2-7|TRBV7-2|.|.
TGTGCCAGCAGCTCCCCTCTGACAGTTTACGAGCAGTACTTC
CASSSPLTVYEQYF
>TRBJ1-5|TRBV2|.|few
TGTGCCAGCAGTGACTCTCAGCCCCAGCATTTT
CASSDSQPQHF
>TRBJ2-3|TRBV5-6|.|.
TGTGCCAGCAGCTTGCTCGAGTCGCCCGGGACAGATACGCAGTATTTT
CASSLLESPGTDTQYF
>TRBJ1-2|TRBV19|TRBD1|once
TGTGCCAGTACCCTCGGGACAGGGGTTAACTATGGCTACACCTTC
CASTLGTGVNYGYTF
>TRBJ2-7|TRBV18|.|.
TGTGCCAGCTCAGACACCGGCACCTACGAGCAGTACTTC
CASSDTGTYEQYF
>TRBJ2-3|TRBV25-1|TRBD2|.
TGTGCCAGCAGTATTGGGCTAGCGGGGCTCACAGATACGCAGTATTTT
CASSIGLAGLTDTQYF
>TRBJ2-7|TRBV11-2|TRBD2|few
TGTGCCAGCAGCGTTACCGGGGGGTGGGGAGCCGAGCAGTACTTC
CASSVTGGWGAEQYF
>TRBJ2-2|TRBV7-2|TRBD2|.
TGTGCCAGCAGCTTAGCATTCGGACTAGCGGGGGGCGGCGGGGAGCTGTTTTTT
CASSLAFGLAGGGGELFF
>TRBJ2-2|TRBV5-6|.|few
TGTGCCAGCATCCTAGCCCCCACCGGGGAGCTGTTTTTT
CASILAPTGELFF